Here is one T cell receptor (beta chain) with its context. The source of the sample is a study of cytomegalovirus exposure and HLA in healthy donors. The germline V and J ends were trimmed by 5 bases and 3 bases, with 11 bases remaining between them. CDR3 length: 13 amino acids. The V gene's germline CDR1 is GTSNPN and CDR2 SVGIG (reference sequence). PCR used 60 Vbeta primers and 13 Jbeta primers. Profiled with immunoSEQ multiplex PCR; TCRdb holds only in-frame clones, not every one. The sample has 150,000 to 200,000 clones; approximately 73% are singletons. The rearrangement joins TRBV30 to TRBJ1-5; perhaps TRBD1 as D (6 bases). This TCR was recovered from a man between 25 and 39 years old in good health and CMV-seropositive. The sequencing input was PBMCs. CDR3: CAWATGINQPQHF. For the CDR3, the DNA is TGTGCCTGGGCCACAGGGATCAATCAGCCCCAGCATTTT.